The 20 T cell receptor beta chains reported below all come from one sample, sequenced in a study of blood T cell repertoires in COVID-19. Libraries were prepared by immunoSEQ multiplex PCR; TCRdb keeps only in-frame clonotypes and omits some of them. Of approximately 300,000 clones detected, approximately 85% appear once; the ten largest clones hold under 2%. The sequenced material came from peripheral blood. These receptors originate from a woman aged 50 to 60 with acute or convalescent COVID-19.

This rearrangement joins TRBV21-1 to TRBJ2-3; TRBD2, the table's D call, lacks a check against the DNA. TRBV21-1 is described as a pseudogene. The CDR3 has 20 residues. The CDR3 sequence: CASSTQTLPGLAGNTDTQYF. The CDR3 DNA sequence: TGTGCCAGCAGCACACAAACCTTACCGGGACTAGCGGGGAACACAGATACGCAGTATTTT.

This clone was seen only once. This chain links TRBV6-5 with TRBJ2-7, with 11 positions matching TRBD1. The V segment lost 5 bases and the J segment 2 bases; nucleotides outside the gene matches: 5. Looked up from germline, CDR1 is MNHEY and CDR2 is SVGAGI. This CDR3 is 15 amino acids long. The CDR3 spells CASSRGTGGTYEQYF. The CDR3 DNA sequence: TGTGCCAGCAGTCGTGGGACAGGGGGGACCTACGAGCAGTACTTC.

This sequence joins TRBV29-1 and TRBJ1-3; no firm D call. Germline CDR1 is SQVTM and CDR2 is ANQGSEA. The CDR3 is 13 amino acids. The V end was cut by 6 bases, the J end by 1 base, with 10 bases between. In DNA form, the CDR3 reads TGCAGCGTGAACATCCCATCTGGAAACACCATATATTTT. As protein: CSVNIPSGNTIYF.

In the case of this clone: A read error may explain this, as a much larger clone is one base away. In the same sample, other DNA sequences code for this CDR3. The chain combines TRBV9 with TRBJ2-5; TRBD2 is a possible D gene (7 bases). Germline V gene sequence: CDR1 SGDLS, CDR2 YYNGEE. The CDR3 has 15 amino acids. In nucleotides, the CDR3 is TGTGCTAGCAGCGCCAATGCGGGGGCGCAAGAGACCCAGTACTTC. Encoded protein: CASSANAGAQETQYF.

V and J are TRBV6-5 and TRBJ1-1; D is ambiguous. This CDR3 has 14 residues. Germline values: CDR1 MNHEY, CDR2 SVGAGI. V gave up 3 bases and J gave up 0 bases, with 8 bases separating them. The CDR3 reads CASSYRTLNTEAFF. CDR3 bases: TGTGCCAGCAGTTATAGGACTCTGAACACTGAAGCTTTCTTT.

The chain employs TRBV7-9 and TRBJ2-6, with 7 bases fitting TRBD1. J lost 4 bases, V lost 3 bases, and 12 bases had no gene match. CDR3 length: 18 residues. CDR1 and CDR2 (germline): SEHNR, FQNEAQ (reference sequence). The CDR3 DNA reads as TGTGCCAGCAGCTTGGGTAGACAGGGACGTTCCGGGGCCAACGTCCTGACTTTC. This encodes CASSLGRQGRSGANVLTF.

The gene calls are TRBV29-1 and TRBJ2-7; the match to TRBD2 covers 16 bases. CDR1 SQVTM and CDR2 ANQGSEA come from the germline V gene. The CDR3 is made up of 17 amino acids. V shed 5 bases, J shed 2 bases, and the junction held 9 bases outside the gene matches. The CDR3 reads CSVLGTSGRVSPYEQYF. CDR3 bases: TGCAGCGTTCTCGGGACTAGCGGGAGGGTCTCTCCCTACGAGCAGTACTTC.

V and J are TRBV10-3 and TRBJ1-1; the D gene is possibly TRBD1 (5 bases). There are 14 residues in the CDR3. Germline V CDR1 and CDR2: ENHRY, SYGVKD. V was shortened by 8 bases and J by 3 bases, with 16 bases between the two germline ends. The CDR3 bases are TGTGCCATCTGGGGCGGGTCGGGGGACACTGAAGCTTTCTTT. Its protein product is CAIWGGSGDTEAFF.

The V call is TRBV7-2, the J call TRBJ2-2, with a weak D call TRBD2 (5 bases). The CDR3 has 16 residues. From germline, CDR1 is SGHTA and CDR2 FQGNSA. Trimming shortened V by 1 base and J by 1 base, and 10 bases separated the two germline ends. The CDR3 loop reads CASSLEVGRNTGELFF. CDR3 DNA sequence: TGTGCCAGCAGCTTAGAGGTGGGGAGGAACACCGGGGAGCTGTTTTTT.

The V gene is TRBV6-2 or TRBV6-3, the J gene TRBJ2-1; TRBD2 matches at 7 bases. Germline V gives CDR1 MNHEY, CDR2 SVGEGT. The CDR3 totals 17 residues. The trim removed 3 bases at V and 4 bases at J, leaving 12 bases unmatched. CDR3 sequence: CASSYRKGGSAYNEQFF. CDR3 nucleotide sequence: TGTGCCAGCAGTTATCGGAAGGGCGGGAGTGCGTACAATGAGCAGTTCTTC.

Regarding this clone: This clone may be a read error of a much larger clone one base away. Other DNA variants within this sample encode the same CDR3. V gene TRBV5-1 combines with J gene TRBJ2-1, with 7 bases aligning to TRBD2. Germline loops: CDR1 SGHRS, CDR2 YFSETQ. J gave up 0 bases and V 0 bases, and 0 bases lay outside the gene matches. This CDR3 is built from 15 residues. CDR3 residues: CASSLGGSSYNEQFF. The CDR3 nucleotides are TGCGCCAGCAGCTTGGGCGGGAGCTCCTACAATGAGCAGTTCTTC.

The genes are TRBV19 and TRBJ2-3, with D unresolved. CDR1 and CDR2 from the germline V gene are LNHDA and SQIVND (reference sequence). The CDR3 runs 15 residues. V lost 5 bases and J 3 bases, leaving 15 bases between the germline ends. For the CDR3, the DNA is TGTGCCAGTAGTCCCCTAAATCGGCGGACAGATACGCAGTATTTT. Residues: CASSPLNRRTDTQYF. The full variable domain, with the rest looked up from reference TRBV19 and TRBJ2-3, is DGGITQSPKYLFRKEGQNVTLSCEQNLNHDAMYWYRQDPGQGLRLIYYSQIVNDFQKGDIAEGYSVSREKKESFPLTVTSAQKNPTAFYLCASSPLNRRTDTQYFGPGTRLTVL.

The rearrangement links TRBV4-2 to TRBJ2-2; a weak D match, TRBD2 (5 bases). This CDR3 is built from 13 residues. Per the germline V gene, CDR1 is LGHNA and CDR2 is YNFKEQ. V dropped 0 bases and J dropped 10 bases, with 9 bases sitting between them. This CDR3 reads CASSQDRGKELFF. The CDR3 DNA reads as TGTGCCAGCAGCCAAGATCGGGGAAAGGAGCTGTTTTTT.

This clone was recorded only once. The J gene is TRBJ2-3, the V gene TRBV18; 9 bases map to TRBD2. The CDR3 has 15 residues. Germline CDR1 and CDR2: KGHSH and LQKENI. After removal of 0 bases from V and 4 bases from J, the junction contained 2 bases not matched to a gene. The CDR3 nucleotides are TGTGCCAGCTCACCACCTAGCGGGAGTGCAGATACGCAGTATTTT. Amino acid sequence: CASSPPSGSADTQYF.

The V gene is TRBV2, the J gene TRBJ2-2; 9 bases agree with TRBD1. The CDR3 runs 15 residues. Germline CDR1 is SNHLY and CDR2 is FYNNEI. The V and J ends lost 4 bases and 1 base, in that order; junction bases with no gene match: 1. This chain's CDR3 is CASSGTGENTGELFF. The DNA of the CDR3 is TGTGCCAGCAGTGGGACAGGGGAGAACACCGGGGAGCTGTTTTTT.

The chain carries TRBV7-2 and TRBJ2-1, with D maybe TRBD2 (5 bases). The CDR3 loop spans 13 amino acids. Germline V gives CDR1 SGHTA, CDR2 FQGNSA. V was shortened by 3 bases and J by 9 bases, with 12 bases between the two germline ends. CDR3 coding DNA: TGTGCCAGCAGCTTTTTGCGAGCGGTTGAGCAGTTCTTC. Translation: CASSFLRAVEQFF. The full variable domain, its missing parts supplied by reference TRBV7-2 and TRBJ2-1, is GAGVSQSPSNKVTEKGKDVELRCDPISGHTALYWYRQSLGQGLEFLIYFQGNSAPDKSGLPSDRFSAERTGGSVSTLTIQRTQQEDSAVYLCASSFLRAVEQFFGPGTRLTVL.

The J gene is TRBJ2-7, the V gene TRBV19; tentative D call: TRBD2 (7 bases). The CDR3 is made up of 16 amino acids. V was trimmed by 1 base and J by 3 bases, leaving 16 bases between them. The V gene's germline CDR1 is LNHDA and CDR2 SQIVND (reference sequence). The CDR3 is CASSIGGGRANYEQYF. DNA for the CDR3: TGTGCCAGTAGTATAGGGGGGGGCAGGGCCAACTACGAGCAGTACTTC.

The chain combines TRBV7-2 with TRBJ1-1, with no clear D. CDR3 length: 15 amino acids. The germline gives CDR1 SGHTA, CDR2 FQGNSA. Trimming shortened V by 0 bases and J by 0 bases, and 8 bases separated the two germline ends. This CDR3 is CASSLAGGLNTEAFF. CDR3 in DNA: TGTGCCAGCAGCTTAGCTGGCGGGCTGAACACTGAAGCTTTCTTT.

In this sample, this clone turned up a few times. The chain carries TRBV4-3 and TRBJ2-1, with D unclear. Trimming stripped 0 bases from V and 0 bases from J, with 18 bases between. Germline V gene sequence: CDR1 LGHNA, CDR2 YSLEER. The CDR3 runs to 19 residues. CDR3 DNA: TGCGCCAGCAGCCAAGATTCAGCCGACTTGTTAAGCTCCTACAATGAGCAGTTCTTC. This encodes CASSQDSADLLSSYNEQFF.

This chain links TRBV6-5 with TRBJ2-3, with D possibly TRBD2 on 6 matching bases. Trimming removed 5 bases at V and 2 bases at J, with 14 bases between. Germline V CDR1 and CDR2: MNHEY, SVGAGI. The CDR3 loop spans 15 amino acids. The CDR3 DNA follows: TGTGCCAGCAGTCGACTAGGACCTACCACAGATACGCAGTATTTT. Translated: CASSRLGPTTDTQYF.